The following is a T cell receptor beta chain sequence with its context. The antigen is undetermined. This record comes from a study of T cells after yellow fever vaccination. Study-wide context: Researchers used SMART-Seq v4 Ultra Low Input to prepare fractions that had low cell numbers. Study results and limitations: Post-booster reappearance was seen for most primary-vaccination clones (roughly 96% CD4, 88% CD8). Weaker overall, the secondary response nonetheless peaked faster (day 5 versus 15).

Unmatched junction bases numbered 11, after V lost 6 bases and J lost 2 bases. The CDR3 is 15 residues long. Germline CDR1 is DFQATT and CDR2 is SNEGSKA (reference sequence). For TCR, cDNA came from 5'RACE template switching, which added a universal primer site and UMIs. TCRdb re-derived calls from the 5' RACE reads in MiXCR, one entry per CDR3 protein. This table holds hundreds of thousands of distinct CDR3 sequences, around an eighth found once. The sequenced sample was PBMCs, obtained on the day of the yellow fever booster vaccination. This clonotype was obtained from a man aged 25-40 years who received the YFV17D yellow fever vaccine. The V gene is TRBV20-1, the J gene TRBJ2-7; 9 bases agree with TRBD2. The CDR3 nucleotides are TGCAGTGCCCCAATAGCGGGAGACCTAACCTACGAGCAGTACTTC. This gives the protein CSAPIAGDLTYEQYF.